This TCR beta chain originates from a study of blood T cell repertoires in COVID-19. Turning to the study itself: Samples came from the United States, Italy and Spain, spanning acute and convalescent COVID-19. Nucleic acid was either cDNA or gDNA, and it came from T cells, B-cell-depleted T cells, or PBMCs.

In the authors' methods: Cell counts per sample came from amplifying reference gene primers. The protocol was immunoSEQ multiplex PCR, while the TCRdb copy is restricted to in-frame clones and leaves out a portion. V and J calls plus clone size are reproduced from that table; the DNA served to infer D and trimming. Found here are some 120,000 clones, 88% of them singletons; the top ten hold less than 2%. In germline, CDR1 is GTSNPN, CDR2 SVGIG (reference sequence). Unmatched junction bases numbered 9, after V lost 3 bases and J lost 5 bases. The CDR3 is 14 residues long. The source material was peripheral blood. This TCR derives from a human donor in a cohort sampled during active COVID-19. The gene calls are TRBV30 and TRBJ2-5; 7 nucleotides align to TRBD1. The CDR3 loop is CAWSATGVFETQYF. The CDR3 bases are TGTGCCTGGAGCGCCACAGGGGTGTTTGAGACCCAGTACTTC.